This T cell receptor beta chain was observed in a study of cytomegalovirus exposure and HLA in healthy donors. Points from the study as a whole: It was found in a later analysis that first-cohort TCR clusters tended to co-occur in the 100 to 150 validation repertoires. The listing of 150 to 200 TCR beta chains classed them as cytomegalovirus-associated. Some public TCRs appeared in many individuals, while most sequences were rare.

On this clone: Its antigen remains unknown.

TCRdb's table, derived via immunoSEQ multiplex PCR, lists solely in-frame clones and lacks some. The table records approximately 120,000 clones, roughly 90% of them present only once. The donors were part of the roughly 120-subject validation cohort, which stood apart from the 666-subject first cohort. The junction had 11 bases not matched to a gene; V was cut back by 8 bases and J by 0 bases. Germline V gene data show CDR1 as GTSNPN and CDR2 as SVGIG (reference sequence). CDR3 size: 16 residues. The V call is TRBV30, the J call TRBJ2-1; 9 positions agree with TRBD2. This sequence was found in a woman between 18 and 29 years old in good health and CMV-seronegative. The specimen was PBMCs. The CDR3 DNA reads as TGTGCCGGAACAGACTGGCGGGGGGGCTCCTACAATGAGCAGTTCTTC. Amino acids: CAGTDWRGGSYNEQFF.